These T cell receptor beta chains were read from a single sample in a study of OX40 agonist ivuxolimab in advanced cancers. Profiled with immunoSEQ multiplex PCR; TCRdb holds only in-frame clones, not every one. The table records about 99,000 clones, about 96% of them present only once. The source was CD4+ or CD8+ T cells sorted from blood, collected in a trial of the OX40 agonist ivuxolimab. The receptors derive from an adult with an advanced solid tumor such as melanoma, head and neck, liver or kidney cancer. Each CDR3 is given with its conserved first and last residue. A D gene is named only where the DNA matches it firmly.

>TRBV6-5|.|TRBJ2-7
CASSYSIQPTYEQYF
TGTGCCAGCAGTTACTCAATTCAGCCGACCTACGAGCAGTACTTC
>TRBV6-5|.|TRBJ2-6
CASSYELGTGANVLTF
TGTGCCAGCAGTTACGAATTGGGGACTGGGGCCAACGTCCTGACTTTC
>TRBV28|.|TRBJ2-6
CASSLSLTASGANVLTF
TGTGCCAGCAGTTTAAGCTTGACGGCCTCTGGGGCCAACGTCCTGACTTTC
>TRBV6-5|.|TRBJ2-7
CASRPTGSYEQYF
TGTGCCAGCAGGCCAACAGGTTCCTACGAGCAGTACTTC
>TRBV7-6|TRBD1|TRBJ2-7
CASSLSGGQGYEQYF
TGTGCCAGCAGCTTATCGGGCGGACAGGGCTACGAGCAGTACTTC
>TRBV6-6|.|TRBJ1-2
CASSLGEGYTF
TGTGCCAGCAGTTTGGGTGAAGGCTACACCTTC
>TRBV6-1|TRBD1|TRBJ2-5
CASFKGQTRETQYF
TGTGCCAGCTTCAAGGGACAGACCCGAGAGACCCAGTACTTC
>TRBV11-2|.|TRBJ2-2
CERRIQGRKTGELFF
TGTGAACGAAGGATACAGGGAAGAAAAACCGGGGAGCTGTTTTTT
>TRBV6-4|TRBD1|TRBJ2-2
CASSSPGQGRYTGELFF
TGTGCCAGCAGTTCACCGGGACAGGGGAGATACACCGGGGAGCTGTTTTTT
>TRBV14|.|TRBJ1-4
CASSLKMSGFREKLFF
TGTGCCAGCAGCCTAAAAATGTCAGGGTTTCGGGAAAAACTGTTTTTT